The rows below give T cell receptor beta chains drawn from one sample of a study of blood T cell repertoires in COVID-19. Clones were sequenced by immunoSEQ multiplex PCR, and TCRdb holds only the in-frame ones, with some missing. This table has about 97,000 clones, roughly 86% appearing once. The sample was peripheral blood. The receptors come from a man aged 35-49 years with active or convalescent COVID-19. Both conserved end residues are trimmed from each CDR3. Fields, in order: clone size, CDR3 length, D gene, V gene, CDR3 protein. D genes are given only for firm matches. Clone sizes are given selectively: once, few, many, or a class where the clone is expanded.

>few|12|-|TRBV6-2/TRBV6-3
ASSYRGAIYGYT
>-|11|-|TRBV27
ASSGIGRDGYT
>few|14|TRBD1|TRBV5-4
ASSLAQGVVDTEAF
>many|14|TRBD1|TRBV6-1
ASSEIGTARSYEQY
>-|15|TRBD1|TRBV5-6
ASTRLDRDSSYNEQF
>-|11|-|TRBV6-5
ASIVGGSGGYT
>-|14|-|TRBV6-2/TRBV6-3
ASSFRVLTGGTEAF
>-|13|-|TRBV5-1
ASSPGAGRSDTQY
>-|9|-|TRBV4-3
ASSQGLALH
>-|14|TRBD1|TRBV9
ASSVGQGGVNTEAF
>-|13|TRBD1|TRBV6-5
ASGGTGSFGETQY
>-|13|-|TRBV10-3
AIRGLATSTDTQY
>-|13|TRBD1|TRBV7-6
ASSLDLTGSYEQY
>few|12|TRBD1|TRBV4-3
ASSRGQETYEQY
>-|13|TRBD2|TRBV2
ASKSAGGPGPTQY
>once|11|TRBD1|TRBV6-5
ASSGQAGTEAF
>-|13|TRBD1|TRBV7-2
ASSNRGHINSPLH
>-|14|TRBD2|TRBV7-2
ASSFSGGTSTDTQY
>-|14|TRBD1|TRBV4-2
ASSQDPEGQGGGYT
>-|14|TRBD2|TRBV5-1
ASSLAPSGDSYEQY
>-|12|TRBD1|TRBV5-1
ASRTTGTYNEQF
>-|13|TRBD1|TRBV18
ASSTGTGPPETQY
>-|12|TRBD2|TRBV3-1/TRBV3-2
ASSQGTGGVEQY
>-|14|TRBD2|TRBV19
ASSTRIAGPLYEQY
>-|13|-|TRBV25-1
ASSNSDGSNYGYT
>-|14|TRBD1|TRBV30
AWREQGAEAKNIQY